This passage covers 8 T cell receptor beta chains from one sample sequenced in a study of blood T cell repertoires in COVID-19 (dated by TCRdb to 2018 to 2021). Libraries were made using the immunoSEQ multiplex PCR assay. Entries here come from immuneACCESS through TCRdb and include only in-frame sequences with V and J called. Some clones fail to appear in such tables; in the studies checked, an unresolved V gene covers under half of the shortfall, and the cause of the remainder is unknown. Present in this sample are approximately 300,000 clones, approximately 90% of which were seen just once. In total, the top ten clones hold about 4% of the sample. Sequencing input: PBMCs or T cells enriched from blood (not recorded which). These receptors all come from a woman in her 30s who had been exposed to COVID-19.

The rearrangement joins TRBV25-1 to TRBJ2-7; 8 bases are shared with TRBD2. CDR1 and CDR2 from the germline V gene are MGHDK and SYGVNS. With 6 bases clipped from V and 4 bases from J, the junction kept 14 bases outside the gene matches. CDR3 length: 16 amino acids. Here the CDR3 reads CASRSPIKRGRYEQYF. The CDR3, as DNA: TGTGCCAGCAGGTCCCCTATTAAGCGGGGGCGGTACGAGCAGTACTTC.

The chain uses TRBV21-1 and TRBJ2-7; whether TRBD1, the table's D call, matches the DNA was not checked. TRBV21-1 is assigned pseudogene status. This CDR3 has 12 residues. CDR3 region: CASSKNSYEQYF. CDR3 sequence (DNA): TGTGCCAGCAGCAAAAACAGCTACGAGCAGTACTTC.

J is TRBJ1-2 and V is TRBV9; the D gene is possibly TRBD1 (6 bases). CDR3 length equals 15 residues. Germline CDR1 is SGDLS and CDR2 is YYNGEE. Deletions cut 2 bases from V and 3 bases from J, with 14 bases between. CDR3 coding DNA: TGTGCCAGCAGCGTGGATCGGACAGCCCACTATGGCTACACCTTC. Protein product: CASSVDRTAHYGYTF.

The V and J genes are TRBV4-2 and TRBJ1-4, with D possibly TRBD1 on 6 matching bases. This CDR3 has 16 amino acids. V was cut by 0 bases and J by 8 bases, with 16 bases left in between. Germline V gene sequence: CDR1 LGHNA, CDR2 YNFKEQ. The CDR3 sequence is CASSQDRTGGREKLFF. Here the CDR3 DNA reads TGTGCCAGCAGCCAAGATCGGACGGGGGGCAGGGAAAAACTGTTTTTT.

The genes are TRBV24-1 and TRBJ2-7, with 8 bases fitting TRBD1. Germline values: CDR1 KGHDR, CDR2 SFDVKD. V shed 2 bases, J shed 12 bases, and the junction held 8 bases outside the gene matches. This CDR3 region has 13 residues. CDR3: CATSDSPTGAMYF. In DNA form, the CDR3 reads TGTGCCACCAGTGATTCCCCGACAGGGGCCATGTACTTC.

The chain carries TRBV28 and TRBJ1-5; 7 bases align to TRBD1. This CDR3 is built from 15 residues. Germline CDR1 MDHEN, CDR2 SYDVKM. Trimming at V came to 8 bases and at J to 4 bases, leaving 11 bases not matched to a gene. CDR3 sequence: CASSPGTRGNQPQHF. The CDR3 DNA follows: TGTGCCAGCTCCCCAGGGACCAGGGGGAATCAGCCCCAGCATTTT.

CDR3 protein: CASSVSGTNYEQYF. The CDR3 DNA follows: TGTGCCAGCAGCGTATCCGGCACTAACTACGAGCAGTACTTC. This rearrangement joins TRBV9 to TRBJ2-7, with unresolved D. The V and J ends lost 1 base and 3 bases respectively, with 11 bases between them. The CDR3 sequence is 14 residues long. CDR1 is SGDLS, CDR2 YYNGEE, per germline.

This chain uses TRBV18 with TRBJ1-1, with D unclear. This CDR3 has 14 residues. With 4 bases removed from V and 3 bases from J, the gap between germline ends came to 12 bases. Germline CDR1 KGHSH, CDR2 LQKENI. The CDR3 DNA reads as TGTGCCAGCTCACGACGCGAGGTGGACACTGAAGCTTTCTTT. Protein: CASSRREVDTEAFF.